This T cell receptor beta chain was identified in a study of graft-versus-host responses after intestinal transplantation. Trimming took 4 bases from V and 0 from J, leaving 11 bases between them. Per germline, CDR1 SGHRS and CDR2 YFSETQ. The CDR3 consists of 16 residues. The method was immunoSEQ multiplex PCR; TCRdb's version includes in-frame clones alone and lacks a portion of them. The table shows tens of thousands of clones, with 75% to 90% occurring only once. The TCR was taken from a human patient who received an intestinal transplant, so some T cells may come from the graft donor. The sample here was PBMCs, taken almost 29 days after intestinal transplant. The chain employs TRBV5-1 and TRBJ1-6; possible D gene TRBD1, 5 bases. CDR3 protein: CASSAGVSSYNSPLHF. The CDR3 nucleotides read TGCGCCAGCAGCGCGGGGGTCAGCTCCTATAATTCACCCCTCCACTTT.